One sample yielded the 19 T cell receptor beta chains listed below, sequenced in a study of T cells in Graves' hyperthyroidism and ophthalmopathy. Using RNA transcripts as the source, TCR beta CDR3 regions were amplified. The HTBI set primed first-round TCR CDR3 RT-PCR. From the multiplex PCR reads, TCRdb called clonotypes with MiXCR, one entry per CDR3 protein. This table has about 210,000 distinct CDR3 sequences, approximately 16% appearing once. What was sequenced was blood. The receptor source for this set is a man aged 40-49 years with Graves' hyperthyroidism.

The rearrangement links TRBV14 to TRBJ2-7; no firm D call. The CDR3 runs 13 residues. With 4 bases removed from V and 0 bases from J, the gap between germline ends came to 7 bases. CDR1 SGHDN and CDR2 FVKESK come from the germline V gene. CDR3 loop: CASSRPSSYEQYF. The DNA of the CDR3 is TGTGCCAGCAGCCGCCCCAGCTCCTACGAGCAGTACTTC.

The chain employs TRBV6-1 and TRBJ2-3; 13 nucleotides align to TRBD2. The CDR3 loop spans 16 amino acids. Germline assignment: CDR1 MNHNS and CDR2 SASEGT. Losses at the gene ends were 5 bases for V and 9 bases for J; bases not matched to a gene: 11. The CDR3 sequence: CASSTRAGLAGHTQYF. The CDR3 region has the DNA TGTGCCAGCAGTACCCGGGCGGGACTAGCGGGGCACACGCAGTATTTT.

There are many counts of this clonotype. This chain uses TRBV30 with TRBJ2-7, with D possibly called TRBD1 or TRBD2 (5 bases each). Germline V CDR1 and CDR2: GTSNPN, SVGIG (reference sequence). Trimming removed 0 bases from V and 0 bases from J, with 12 bases in between. The CDR3 is made up of 15 amino acids. In nucleotides, the CDR3 is TGTGCCTGGAGTGTAGGGGACCTAGACTCCTACGAGCAGTACTTC. Translating it yields CAWSVGDLDSYEQYF.

The chain couples TRBV5-1 to TRBJ2-3; TRBD2 agrees at 14 bases. The CDR3 length is 18 residues. V dropped 4 bases and J dropped 5; count of bases not matched to a gene: 12. Germline assignment: CDR1 SGHRS and CDR2 YFSETQ. The CDR3 loop reads CASSPQSRLAGGQDTQYF. In DNA, the CDR3 is TGCGCCAGCAGCCCGCAGAGCCGACTAGCGGGGGGGCAAGATACGCAGTATTTT.

This clonotype was found many times. The rearrangement uses TRBV10-1 and TRBJ2-7; D not resolved. The CDR3 is made up of 13 amino acids. CDR1 is WNHNN and CDR2 is SYGVQD in the germline V gene (reference sequence). V was shortened by 2 bases and J by 2 bases, with 7 bases between the two germline ends. As DNA, the CDR3 is TGCGCCAGCAGTGAGGCGGATACCTACGAGCAGTACTTC. It specifies CASSEADTYEQYF.

This clonotype occurred many times. This chain uses TRBV7-2 with TRBJ1-1, with 12 bases fitting TRBD1. Germline V gives CDR1 SGHTA, CDR2 FQGNSA. The CDR3 runs to 17 residues. The ends lost 7 bases at V and 7 bases at J; junction bases unmatched: 16. The CDR3 loop reads CASIPRGTGGFTSEAFF. The CDR3 DNA sequence: TGTGCCAGCATCCCGAGAGGGACAGGGGGCTTTACCAGTGAAGCTTTCTTT.

In DNA, the CDR3 is TGTGCCAGCAGTTACCGAACCCTAGGACAGGGGGCAAATTCACCCCTCCACTTT. This encodes CASSYRTLGQGANSPLHF. V is TRBV6-4 and J is TRBJ1-6; 11 bases map to TRBD1. CDR1 MRHNA and CDR2 SNTAGT come from the germline V gene. The V segment lost 5 bases and the J segment 7 bases; nucleotides outside the gene matches: 13. The CDR3 length is 18 residues.

This clonotype occurred many times. The chain carries TRBV12-3 or TRBV12-4 and TRBJ2-2; D may be TRBD1 (5 bases). CDR3 length equals 15 residues. The ends were cut back, 3 bases at V and 3 bases at J, with 11 bases in the middle. The DNA for the CDR3 is TGTGCCAGCAGTTTTGCGGTGGGGCACACCGGGGAGCTGTTTTTT. Its protein product is CASSFAVGHTGELFF.

This clonotype has at least ten counts. The chain couples TRBV20-1 to TRBJ2-2; D ambiguous. The CDR3 sequence is 14 residues long. Germline CDR1 DFQATT, CDR2 SNEGSKA (reference sequence). This CDR3 reads CSAVKDLITGELFF. CDR3 DNA: TGCAGCGCGGTCAAAGACCTGATAACCGGGGAGCTGTTTTTT.

This clonotype occurred a few times. The V and J genes are TRBV19 and TRBJ1-5, with 7 nucleotides matching TRBD1. Germline lookup yields CDR1 LNHDA and CDR2 SQIVND (reference sequence). The V and J ends lost 4 bases and 3 bases, in that order; junction bases with no gene match: 6. The CDR3 covers 15 residues. DNA for the CDR3: TGTGCCAGTAGTAACAGGGGAAAAGACAATCAGCCCCAGCATTTT. Its translation is CASSNRGKDNQPQHF.

This clonotype was observed many times. The chain has TRBV20-1 and TRBJ2-7; D is undetermined. The CDR3 contains 12 residues. Germline V gene data show CDR1 as DFQATT and CDR2 as SNEGSKA (reference sequence). Trimming removed 1 base at V and 5 bases at J, with 9 bases between. The CDR3 loop is CSARGPTHEQYF. The CDR3 DNA sequence: TGCAGTGCTAGAGGGCCAACCCACGAGCAGTACTTC.

This clonotype was counted ten times or more. Here the CDR3 DNA reads TGTGCCAGCAGCTTAGATGCGTGGGTGACAGATACGCAGTATTTT. Translation: CASSLDAWVTDTQYF. The chain links TRBV11-2 to TRBJ2-3; no firm D call. Germline V CDR1 and CDR2: SGHAT, FQNNGV. Trimming removed 0 bases at V and 3 bases at J, with 10 bases between. The CDR3 extends over 15 amino acids.

This clonotype was counted ten times or more. The rearrangement joins TRBV6-1 to TRBJ1-6; D is unclear. V was shortened by 5 bases and J by 10 bases, with 12 bases between the two germline ends. The CDR3 is 13 amino acids. Germline CDR1 MNHNS, CDR2 SASEGT. For the CDR3, the DNA is TGTGCCAGCAGTTCTCTGAGACGATCACCCCTCCACTTT. This sequence encodes CASSSLRRSPLHF.

This clonotype came up a few times. In DNA form, the CDR3 reads TGTGCCAGTAGTACAGTCCCTGCTCTAGCGGAGAACACCGGGGAGCTGTTTTTT. Its translation is CASSTVPALAENTGELFF. This chain links TRBV19 with TRBJ2-2; 7 bases fit TRBD2. V was clipped by 4 bases and J by 1 base; unmatched bases: 12. Germline V gives CDR1 LNHDA, CDR2 SQIVND (reference sequence). The CDR3 extends over 18 amino acids.

The rearrangement joins TRBV6-2 or TRBV6-3 to TRBJ2-7; a possible D gene is TRBD1 (5 bases). The germline V gene has CDR1 MNHEY and CDR2 SVGEGT. The CDR3 has 11 amino acids. V gave up 7 bases and J gave up 3 bases, with 7 bases separating them. CDR3 loop: CASTQDYEQYF. DNA for the CDR3: TGTGCCAGCACACAGGACTACGAGCAGTACTTC.

V gene TRBV6-2 or TRBV6-3 combines with J gene TRBJ2-3; 9 bases agree with TRBD2. Trimming took 5 bases from V and 2 from J; bases not matched to a gene: 5. Germline V gives CDR1 MNHEY, CDR2 SVGEGT. CDR3 length equals 15 residues. The CDR3 reads CASSDLAGNTDTQYF. The DNA for the CDR3 is TGTGCCAGCAGTGACCTAGCGGGGAACACAGATACGCAGTATTTT.

This clonotype appeared a few times. The V and J genes are TRBV19 and TRBJ1-2; 7 bases match TRBD1. Trimming cost V 8 bases and J 4 bases; bases outside gene matches: 4. Germline V CDR1 and CDR2: LNHDA, SQIVND (reference sequence). This CDR3 spans 12 amino acids. The chain's CDR3 is CASGDRSYGYTF. The CDR3 DNA is TGTGCCAGTGGGGACAGAAGCTATGGCTACACCTTC.

This clonotype showed up just a few times. V and J are TRBV11-3 and TRBJ2-7; perhaps D is TRBD1 or TRBD2 (6 bases each). V dropped 0 bases and J dropped 5 bases, with 8 bases sitting between them. This CDR3 has 13 amino acids. Germline CDR1 and CDR2: SGHNT and YENEEA. CDR3 nucleotides: TGTGCCAGCAGCTTAGAACGGGGGCACGAGCAGTACTTC. Protein product: CASSLERGHEQYF.

Turning to this clonotype: A much more abundant neighbour one base away suggests this may be a read error. The chain carries TRBV29-1 and TRBJ2-7; no clear D. CDR1 and CDR2 (germline): SQVTM, ANQGSEA. This CDR3 is 14 amino acids long. The CDR3 sequence is CGVEWQGKGYEQYF. CDR3 coding DNA: TGCGGCGTTGAATGGCAAGGGAAGGGTTACGAGCAGTACTTC.